A selection of T cell receptor beta chains follows, all from one sample in a study of STAT3 mutations in large granular lymphocyte leukemia. Data came from immunoSEQ multiplex PCR; TCRdb stores just in-frame clones and leaves some out. The table has some 30,000 clones, around three quarters seen once. What was sequenced was peripheral blood mononuclear cells. The source of these receptors is a woman aged 45-59 years with T-cell large granular lymphocyte leukemia. Some clones in this sample may be carry-over from other donors' samples. Both conserved end residues are part of each CDR3. D genes are given only for firm matches. Size values are once, few and many counts, or a class for expanded clones, and some rows have none.

d_call	clone_size	v_call	j_call	cdr3_nt	cdr3_aa
NA	NA	TRBV7-9	TRBJ2-1	TGTGCCAGCAGCTTAGGGACAGTTAGGAATGAGCAGTTCTTC	CASSLGTVRNEQFF
TRBD1	NA	TRBV5-1	TRBJ2-2	TGCGCCAGCAGCATAAGACAGGGTATGACCGGGGAGCTGTTTTTT	CASSIRQGMTGELFF
TRBD2	NA	TRBV7-2	TRBJ2-2	TGTGCCAGCAGAGGTAGCGGGAATCGGCACCCCGGGGAGCTGTTTTTT	CASRGSGNRHPGELFF
NA	NA	TRBV5-5	TRBJ2-5	TGTGCCAGCAGCTTTAGGGCTGCCGGAGAGACCCAGTACTTC	CASSFRAAGETQYF
TRBD2	NA	TRBV4-1	TRBJ2-1	TGCGCCAGCAGCCAAGATGGCGGGAGAAGGGGTGAGCAGTTCTTC	CASSQDGGRRGEQFF
NA	NA	TRBV18	TRBJ1-4	TGTGCCAGCTCACCAAGGTTCCAGGCTAATGAAAAACTGTTTTTT	CASSPRFQANEKLFF
TRBD1	NA	TRBV27	TRBJ1-4	TGTGCCAGCAGTTCCGGGCCACAGGGGGCATCCGGAAAACTGTTTTTT	CASSSGPQGASGKLFF
TRBD2	NA	TRBV6-6	TRBJ2-7	TGTGCCAGCAGTTCTGCGGGAGCCACCTACGAGCAGTACTTC	CASSSAGATYEQYF
TRBD1	once	TRBV28	TRBJ1-4	TGTGCCAGCAGTTTACTTGGGACAGCTAATGAAAAACTGTTTTTT	CASSLLGTANEKLFF
TRBD2	NA	TRBV5-5	TRBJ2-7	TGTGCCAGCAGCATGATAGCGGGACCCTACGAGCAGTACTTC	CASSMIAGPYEQYF
NA	NA	TRBV4-3	TRBJ1-2	TGCGCCAGCAGCCAAGTTGGGCAGATTAACTATGGCTACACCTTC	CASSQVGQINYGYTF
NA	NA	TRBV25-1	TRBJ2-1	TGTGCCAGCGGGACAAGCAATGAGCAGTTCTTC	CASGTSNEQFF
NA	NA	TRBV5-1	TRBJ1-2	TGCGCCAGCAGTCGTGGAGATTCTCAAGGCTACACCTTC	CASSRGDSQGYTF
NA	NA	TRBV5-1	TRBJ2-1	TGCGCCAGCAGGGATACAGGCCGAAGCTCCTACAATGAGCAGTTCTTC	CASRDTGRSSYNEQFF
TRBD1	once	TRBV30	TRBJ2-5	TGTGCCTCCGACAGGGCGGGAGAGACCCAGTACTTC	CASDRAGETQYF
NA	NA	TRBV18	TRBJ1-1	TGTGCCAGCTCACCCCGGATGAAGGAGAACACTGAAGCTTTCTTT	CASSPRMKENTEAFF
NA	NA	TRBV21-1	TRBJ1-5	TGTGCCCCCGGGGGCAAGGGGGGCAGTGGCAATCAGCCCCAGCATTTT	CAPGGKGGSGNQPQHF
NA	NA	TRBV7-7	TRBJ1-1	TGTGCTAGCAGCTTAGCTGAAAACAGTGAAGCTTTCTTT	CASSLAENSEAFF
NA	few	TRBV4-2	TRBJ2-7	TGTGCCAGCAGCCAAGGAGGACAAGACTACGAGCAGTACTTC	CASSQGGQDYEQYF
TRBD2	NA	TRBV7-2	TRBJ2-7	TGTGCCAGCAGCTCCAGGGGACTAGCGGGAGGATCGAGGAACGAGCAGTACTTC	CASSSRGLAGGSRNEQYF
NA	NA	TRBV2	TRBJ1-5	TGTGCCAGCAGTGAACAGGGATTGCATCAGCCCCAGCATTTT	CASSEQGLHQPQHF
NA	NA	TRBV15	TRBJ2-7	TGTGCCACCAGCAGAGATGCGTCAGGAGGGTGGAACGAGCAGTACTTC	CATSRDASGGWNEQYF
NA	NA	TRBV27	TRBJ1-2	TGTGCCAGCAGACCGGGACACTCTAACTATGGCTACACCTTC	CASRPGHSNYGYTF
NA	few	TRBV28	TRBJ1-5	TGTGCCAGCAGTTTATATTCAGCCAATCAGCCCCAGCATTTT	CASSLYSANQPQHF
TRBD1	NA	TRBV5-4	TRBJ2-1	TGTGCCAGCAGCATGGACAGGTACAATGAGCAGTTCTTC	CASSMDRYNEQFF
NA	NA	TRBV30	TRBJ1-2	TGTGCCTGGGCTCAAGATCTGTCGGGACCGCTTGCCTACACCTTC	CAWAQDLSGPLAYTF
TRBD1	NA	TRBV6-1	TRBJ1-5	TGTGCCAGCAACCCCTTCGCAGGGGGCGGTCAGCCCCAGCATTTT	CASNPFAGGGQPQHF
TRBD1	NA	TRBV28	TRBJ1-2	TGTGCCAGCAGTTCTACAACAGGGGGAGTGGGCTACACCTTC	CASSSTTGGVGYTF
TRBD1	NA	TRBV2	TRBJ2-5	TGTGCCAGCAGTCCCGGGACAGTTATAGAGACCCAGTACTTC	CASSPGTVIETQYF
TRBD1	few	TRBV28	TRBJ1-2	TGTGCCAGCAGTTGGGGGGACAGGGTTAGCCGCTACACCTTC	CASSWGDRVSRYTF
NA	NA	TRBV29-1	TRBJ1-1	TGCAGCGTTGAGGACCAAAAACAGGGCCCTCAAGCTTTCTTT	CSVEDQKQGPQAFF
TRBD1	NA	TRBV7-9	TRBJ1-2	TGTGCCAGCAGTCAGAATACAGGGGCGAACTATGGCTACACCTTC	CASSQNTGANYGYTF
NA	once	TRBV18	TRBJ1-5	TGTGCCAGCTCACCAGGGAAGGATCAGCCCCAGCATTTT	CASSPGKDQPQHF
NA	NA	TRBV7-2	TRBJ2-7	TGTGCCAGCAGCCCGGACACGGGACCCTACGAGCAGTACTTC	CASSPDTGPYEQYF
NA	NA	TRBV7-2	TRBJ2-5	TGTGCCAGCAGCTTAGTTTTCGGGACACAAGAGACCCAGTACTTC	CASSLVFGTQETQYF
TRBD1	NA	TRBV30	TRBJ1-2	TGTGCCTGGAGTGTACAGGGACAGGGGGCTAAAGGCTACACCTTC	CAWSVQGQGAKGYTF
NA	NA	TRBV19	TRBJ1-2	TGTGCCAGTAATGGACGGGGGCAGGGATCTAACTATGGCTACACCTTC	CASNGRGQGSNYGYTF
NA	NA	TRBV29-1	TRBJ1-3	TGCAGCGTTTCATCGGCTGGAAACACCATATATTTT	CSVSSAGNTIYF
NA	NA	TRBV28	TRBJ1-3	TGTGCCAGCAGTTTACTCGCCCCCCGAAACACCATATATTTT	CASSLLAPRNTIYF
NA	NA	TRBV30	TRBJ2-2	TGTGCCTGGAGTGTAGGTTGGCTAGCGAGTTTACCCGGGGAGCTGTTTTTT	CAWSVGWLASLPGELFF
TRBD1	NA	TRBV30	TRBJ1-4	TGTGCCTGGAGATACTCTAGCAGGACAGGGAAGGAAAAACTGTTTTTT	CAWRYSSRTGKEKLFF
NA	NA	TRBV28	TRBJ1-5	TGTGCCAGCAGTTATCAACCGGGGGGCAATCAGCCCCAGCATTTT	CASSYQPGGNQPQHF
NA	NA	TRBV7-2	TRBJ1-2	TGTGCCAGCAGCTTTCCCCAACGTGGAGGGAGGTATGAGGGCTACACCTTC	CASSFPQRGGRYEGYTF
NA	NA	TRBV5-6	TRBJ2-3	TGTGCCAGCAGCCACCGGGGCCGAAGCACAGATACGCAGTATTTT	CASSHRGRSTDTQYF
NA	NA	TRBV5-4	TRBJ1-2	TGTGCCAGCAGGGGACAAAACTATGGCTACACCTTC	CASRGQNYGYTF
NA	NA	TRBV18	TRBJ2-1	TGTGCCAGCTCACCACAGGAGGCCCCCTCGAGTGAGCAGTTCTTC	CASSPQEAPSSEQFF
NA	once	TRBV5-4	TRBJ2-7	TGTGCCAGCAGCTCGGGACCCCCGGGACACAGATCATCCTACGAGCAGTACTTC	CASSSGPPGHRSSYEQYF
TRBD1	NA	TRBV5-1	TRBJ1-2	TGCGCCAGCAGCTTGAAGGGGGCGAAAGGCTACACCTTC	CASSLKGAKGYTF
NA	NA	TRBV9	TRBJ2-2	TGTGCCAGCAGCGTATTGGCGGTGAACACCGGGGAGCTGTTTTTT	CASSVLAVNTGELFF
NA	NA	TRBV28	TRBJ2-1	TGTGCCAGCAGTTTAGAATTAGGCACCTACAATGAGCAGTTCTTC	CASSLELGTYNEQFF
NA	NA	TRBV5-6	TRBJ1-2	TGTGCCAGCAGCTTGAAGCAAGTAAACTATGGCTACACCTTC	CASSLKQVNYGYTF
TRBD2	NA	TRBV7-2	TRBJ2-7	TGTGCCAGCAGCTTAGGAGTTTCAGCGGGAGGTATCTACGAGCAGTACTTC	CASSLGVSAGGIYEQYF
TRBD2	once	TRBV29-1	TRBJ2-1	TGCAGCGTTGAAGATCTGCGGGGGTGGGAGACTACGGATGAGCAGTTCTTC	CSVEDLRGWETTDEQFF
NA	NA	TRBV6-4	TRBJ1-2	TGTGCCAGCAGTTCCATCGCACACGGAAAGACCTATGGCTACACCTTC	CASSSIAHGKTYGYTF
NA	NA	TRBV5-4	TRBJ2-3	TGTGCCAGCAGCTTCGGGAGTAGGTCAGATACGCAGTATTTT	CASSFGSRSDTQYF
TRBD1	NA	TRBV30	TRBJ1-2	TGTGCCTGGTGGACAGGAGTTTGGTATGGCTACACCTTC	CAWWTGVWYGYTF
NA	NA	TRBV7-3	TRBJ2-1	TGTGCCAGCAGCTCCCCGCCGAAAAGTGAGCAGTTCTTC	CASSSPPKSEQFF
NA	NA	TRBV7-9	TRBJ1-5	TGTGCCAGCGGTAATAGCAATCAGCCCCAGCATTTT	CASGNSNQPQHF